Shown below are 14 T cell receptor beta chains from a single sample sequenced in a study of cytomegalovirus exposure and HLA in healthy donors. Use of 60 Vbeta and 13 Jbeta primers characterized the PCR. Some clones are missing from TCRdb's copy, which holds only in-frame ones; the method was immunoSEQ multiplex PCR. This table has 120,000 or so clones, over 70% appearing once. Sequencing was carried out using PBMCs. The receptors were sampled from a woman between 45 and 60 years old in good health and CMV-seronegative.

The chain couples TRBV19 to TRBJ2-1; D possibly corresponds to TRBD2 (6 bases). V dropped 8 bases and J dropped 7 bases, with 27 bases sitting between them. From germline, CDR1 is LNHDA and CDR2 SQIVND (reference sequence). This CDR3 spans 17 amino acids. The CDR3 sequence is CASSKDRDSSAGNEQFF. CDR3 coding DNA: TGTGCCAGTTCTAAGGATAGGGATTCTAGCGCTGGTAATGAGCAGTTCTTC.

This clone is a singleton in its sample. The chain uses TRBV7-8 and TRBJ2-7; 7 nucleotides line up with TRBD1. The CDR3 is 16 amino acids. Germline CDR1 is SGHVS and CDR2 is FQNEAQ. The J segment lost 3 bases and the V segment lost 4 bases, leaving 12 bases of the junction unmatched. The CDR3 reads CASSSSTGTDNYEQYF. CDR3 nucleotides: TGTGCCAGCAGCTCAAGCACCGGGACAGATAACTACGAGCAGTACTTC.

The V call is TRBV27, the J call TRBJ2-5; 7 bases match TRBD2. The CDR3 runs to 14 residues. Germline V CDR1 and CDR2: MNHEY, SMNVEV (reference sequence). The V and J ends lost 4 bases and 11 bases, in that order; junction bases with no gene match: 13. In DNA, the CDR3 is TGTGCCAGCAGTTCTGGGGGGGGTCGGGGTGAGCAGTACTTC. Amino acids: CASSSGGGRGEQYF.

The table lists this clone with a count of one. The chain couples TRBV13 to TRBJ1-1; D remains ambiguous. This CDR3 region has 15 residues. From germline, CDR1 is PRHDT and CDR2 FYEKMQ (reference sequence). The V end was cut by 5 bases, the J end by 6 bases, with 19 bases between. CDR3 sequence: CASSTPQGLGAEAFF. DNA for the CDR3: TGTGCCAGCAGCACCCCTCAAGGGCTCGGGGCTGAAGCTTTCTTT.

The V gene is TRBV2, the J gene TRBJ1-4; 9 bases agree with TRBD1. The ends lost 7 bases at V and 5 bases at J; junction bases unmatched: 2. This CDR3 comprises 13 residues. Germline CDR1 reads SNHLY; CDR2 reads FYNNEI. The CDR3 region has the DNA TGTGCCAGCACCGGACAGGGGAATGAAAAACTGTTTTTT. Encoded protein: CASTGQGNEKLFF.

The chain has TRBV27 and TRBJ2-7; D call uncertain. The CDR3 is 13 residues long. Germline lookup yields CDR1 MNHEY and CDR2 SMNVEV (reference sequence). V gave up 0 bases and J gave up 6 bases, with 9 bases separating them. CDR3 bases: TGTGCCAGCAGTTTATCGTTCGGTCTCGAGCAGTACTTC. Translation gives CASSLSFGLEQYF.

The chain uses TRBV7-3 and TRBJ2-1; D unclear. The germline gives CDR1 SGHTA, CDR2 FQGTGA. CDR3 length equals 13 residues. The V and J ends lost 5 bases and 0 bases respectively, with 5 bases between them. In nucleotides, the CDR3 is TGTGCCAGCAGCCAGGACTCCTACAATGAGCAGTTCTTC. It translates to CASSQDSYNEQFF.

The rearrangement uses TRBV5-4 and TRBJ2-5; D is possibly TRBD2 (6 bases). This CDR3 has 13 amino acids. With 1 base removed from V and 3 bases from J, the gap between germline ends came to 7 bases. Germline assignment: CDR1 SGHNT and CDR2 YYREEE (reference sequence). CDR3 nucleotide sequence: TGTGCCAGCAGCTTGACGGGAGAAGAGACCCAGTACTTC. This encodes CASSLTGEETQYF.

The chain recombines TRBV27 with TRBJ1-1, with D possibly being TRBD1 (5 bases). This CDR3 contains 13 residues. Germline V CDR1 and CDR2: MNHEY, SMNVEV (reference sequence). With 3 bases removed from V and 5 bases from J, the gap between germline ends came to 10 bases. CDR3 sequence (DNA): TGTGCCAGCAGTTTCGGGGGTTTTACTGAAGCTTTCTTT. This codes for CASSFGGFTEAFF.

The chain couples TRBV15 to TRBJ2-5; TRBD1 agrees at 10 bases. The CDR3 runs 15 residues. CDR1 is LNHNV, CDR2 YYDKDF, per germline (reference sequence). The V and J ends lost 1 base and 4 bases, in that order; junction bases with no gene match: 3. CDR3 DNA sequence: TGTGCCACCAGCAGAGTGCGGGACAGGGGAGAGACCCAGTACTTC. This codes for CATSRVRDRGETQYF. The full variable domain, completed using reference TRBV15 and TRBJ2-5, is DAMVIQNPRYQVTQFGKPVTLSCSQTLNHNVMYWYQQKSSQAPKLLFHYYDKDFNNEADTPDNFQSRRPNTSFCFLDIRSPGLGDTAMYLCATSRVRDRGETQYFGPGTRLLVL.

CDR3 sequence: CASSQLGQGDRLGSYNEQFF. The DNA for the CDR3 is TGCGCCAGCAGCCAATTGGGTCAGGGGGACCGCTTGGGCTCCTACAATGAGCAGTTCTTC. This sequence joins TRBV4-1 and TRBJ2-1; 7 bases are shared with TRBD1. Germline values: CDR1 MGHRA, CDR2 YSYEKL. V trimming: 2 bases; J trimming: 0 bases; junction bases outside the gene matches: 16. The CDR3 runs 20 residues.

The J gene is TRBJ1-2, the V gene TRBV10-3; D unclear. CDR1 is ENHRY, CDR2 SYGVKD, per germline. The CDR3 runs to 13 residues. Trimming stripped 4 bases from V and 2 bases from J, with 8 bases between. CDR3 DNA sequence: TGTGCCATCAGTGCGGAGAAAAACTATGGCTACACCTTC. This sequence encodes CAISAEKNYGYTF.

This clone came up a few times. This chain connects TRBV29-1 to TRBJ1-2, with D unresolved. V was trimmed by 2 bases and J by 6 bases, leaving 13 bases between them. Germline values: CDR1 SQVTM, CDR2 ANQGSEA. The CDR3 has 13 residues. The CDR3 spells CSVELVDHHGYTF. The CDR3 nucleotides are TGCAGCGTTGAATTAGTAGATCATCATGGCTACACCTTC. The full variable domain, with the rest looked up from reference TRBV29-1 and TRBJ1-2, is SAVISQKPSRDICQRGTSLTIQCQVDSQVTMMFWYRQQPGQSLTLIATANQGSEATYESGFVIDKFPISRPNLTFSTLTVSNMSPEDSSIYLCSVELVDHHGYTFGSGTRLTVV.

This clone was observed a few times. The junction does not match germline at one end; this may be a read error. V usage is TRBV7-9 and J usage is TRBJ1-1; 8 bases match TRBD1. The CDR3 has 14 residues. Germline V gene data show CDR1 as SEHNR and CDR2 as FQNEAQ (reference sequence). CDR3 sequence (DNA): TGTTCCAGCAGCTTCCAGGGGGCGAACACTGAAGCTTTCTTT. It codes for CSSSFQGANTEAFF.